The next 25 T cell receptor beta chains were all read from a single sample in a study of blood T cell repertoires in COVID-19. The assay was immunoSEQ multiplex PCR, and TCRdb's table has in-frame clones only and misses some. The sample holds roughly 100,000 clones, 84% seen once. Material: peripheral blood. These receptors all stem from a human donor in a cohort sampled during active or convalescent COVID-19.

This clone was counted a few times. The genes are TRBV11-3 and TRBJ2-1; 7 nucleotides match TRBD1. Germline CDR1 is SGHNT and CDR2 is YENEEA. After removal of 2 bases from V and 1 base from J, the junction contained 8 bases not matched to a gene. The CDR3 runs 17 residues. This CDR3 reads CASSLPFTGVSYNEQFF. The CDR3 DNA follows: TGTGCCAGCAGCTTACCATTTACAGGGGTATCCTACAATGAGCAGTTCTTC.

A single count supports this clone. The chain recombines TRBV30 with TRBJ1-1; tentatively, D is TRBD1 (6 bases). The germline CDR1 and CDR2 sequences are GTSNPN and SVGIG (reference sequence). The CDR3 is 14 residues long. V lost 3 bases and J 4 bases, leaving 15 bases between the germline ends. CDR3 DNA sequence: TGTGCCTGGAGCGAAGGGGGGGCTGGCACTGAAGCTTTCTTT. Amino acids: CAWSEGGAGTEAFF.

The chain has TRBV7-9 and TRBJ2-3, with 11 bases aligning to TRBD1. CDR1 and CDR2 (germline): SEHNR, FQNEAQ (reference sequence). Trimming cost V 5 bases and J 8 bases; bases outside gene matches: 15. The length of the CDR3 is 17 residues. Here the CDR3 reads CASSRNTGTGGSGTQYF. The CDR3 bases are TGTGCCAGCAGCAGAAACACCGGGACAGGGGGTTCAGGTACGCAGTATTTT.

The CDR3 DNA reads TGCGCCAGCAGCAAGCAAACGCCGAACACTGAAGCTTTCTTT. It yields the protein CASSKQTPNTEAFF. This chain connects TRBV4-3 to TRBJ1-1; D gene ambiguous. Germline CDR1 LGHNA, CDR2 YSLEER. V shed 5 bases and J shed 1 base, with 11 bases lying between them. This CDR3 comprises 14 residues.

The V call is TRBV28, the J call TRBJ2-3; a possible D gene is TRBD2 (5 bases). CDR1 and CDR2 (germline): MDHEN, SYDVKM. V lost 8 bases to trimming and J lost 1 base, with 10 bases between them. This CDR3 is built from 13 residues. This CDR3 is CASLLAGTDTQYF. CDR3 coding DNA: TGTGCCAGCCTGCTAGCTGGCACAGATACGCAGTATTTT.

This chain joins TRBV7-2 and TRBJ2-5; 7 bases match TRBD2. Germline loops: CDR1 SGHTA, CDR2 FQGNSA. Trimming cost V 3 bases and J 1 base; bases outside gene matches: 5. This CDR3 region has 15 residues. The CDR3 loop is CASSLGGTTQETQYF. CDR3 DNA sequence: TGTGCCAGCAGCTTGGGAGGGACTACCCAAGAGACCCAGTACTTC. The full variable domain, its missing parts supplied by reference TRBV7-2 and TRBJ2-5, is GAGVSQSPSNKVTEKGKDVELRCDPISGHTALYWYRQSLGQGLEFLIYFQGNSAPDKSGLPSDRFSAERTGGSVSTLTIQRTQQEDSAVYLCASSLGGTTQETQYFGPGTRLLVL.

This clone was recorded only once. This chain connects TRBV28 to TRBJ1-4; D remains unclear. This CDR3 has 14 residues. V was shortened by 3 bases and J by 7 bases, with 12 bases between the two germline ends. CDR1 and CDR2 (germline): MDHEN, SYDVKM. CDR3 DNA sequence: TGTGCCAGCAGTTTCGGAGCAGTAGTTGAAAAACTGTTTTTT. Translation: CASSFGAVVEKLFF.

The chain combines TRBV9 with TRBJ1-4, with D maybe TRBD1 (5 bases). Germline CDR1 reads SGDLS; CDR2 reads YYNGEE. V lost 4 bases and J lost 4, with 20 bases in between. The CDR3 has 17 residues. The CDR3 DNA follows: TGTGCCAGCAGCCTAGAGGGGTTCACGGGTCGTAATGAAAAACTGTTTTTT. Its translation: CASSLEGFTGRNEKLFF. The entire variable domain, with the rest obtained from reference TRBV9 and TRBJ1-4, is as follows: DSGVTQTPKHLITATGQRVTLRCSPRSGDLSVYWYQQSLDQGLQFLIQYYNGEERAKGNILERFSAQQFPDLHSELNLSSLELGDSALYFCASSLEGFTGRNEKLFFGSGTQLSVL.

There are many counts of this clone. V is TRBV11-2 and J is TRBJ1-2; TRBD1 is a possible D gene (5 bases). Looked up from germline, CDR1 is SGHAT and CDR2 is FQNNGV. Trimming left V 5 bases short and J 1 base short, with 17 bases between. The CDR3 is made up of 16 amino acids. CDR3 amino acids: CASSRTQTGGNYGYTF. As DNA, the CDR3 is TGTGCCAGCAGCCGAACACAAACGGGGGGTAACTATGGCTACACCTTC.

This clone is a singleton in its sample. This sequence joins TRBV6-5 and TRBJ1-1, with D possibly TRBD1 on 6 matching bases. Trimming left V 5 bases short and J 8 bases short, with 12 bases between. Germline loops: CDR1 MNHEY, CDR2 SVGAGI. The CDR3 contains 12 residues. CDR3 sequence: CASSQTGTEAFF. Here the CDR3 DNA reads TGTGCCAGCAGTCAAACCGGGACAGAAGCTTTCTTT.

The chain uses TRBV28 and TRBJ2-5, with D perhaps matching TRBD1 (5 bases). Deletions cut 1 base from V and 5 bases from J, with 11 bases between. Germline CDR1 and CDR2: MDHEN and SYDVKM. The length of the CDR3 is 14 residues. The CDR3 DNA sequence: TGTGCCAGCAGTTTATCAGGGTTGGGCGAGACCCAGTACTTC. It specifies CASSLSGLGETQYF. The complete variable domain, with remaining parts taken from reference TRBV28 and TRBJ2-5, reads DVKVTQSSRYLVKRTGEKVFLECVQDMDHENMFWYRQDPGLGLRLIYFSYDVKMKEKGDIPEGYSVSREKKERFSLILESASTNQTSMYLCASSLSGLGETQYFGPGTRLLVL.

This rearrangement joins TRBV12-3 or TRBV12-4 to TRBJ2-3; a weak D match, TRBD1 (5 bases). The CDR3 consists of 12 residues. Between the trimmed V and J ends, which lost 5 bases and 6 bases, there was a span of 9 bases. The CDR3 bases are TGTGCCAGCAGTGTGACAGTGGATACGCAGTATTTT. As protein: CASSVTVDTQYF.

J is TRBJ2-3 and V is TRBV24-1; unclear D gene. This CDR3 has 13 residues. V dropped 5 bases and J dropped 0 bases, with 5 bases sitting between them. Germline CDR1 is KGHDR and CDR2 is SFDVKD. The CDR3 spells CATSASSTDTQYF. In DNA form, the CDR3 reads TGTGCCACCAGTGCTTCCAGCACAGATACGCAGTATTTT.

The V call is TRBV19, the J call TRBJ1-5; 9 bases agree with TRBD1. Trimming at V came to 3 bases and at J to 6 bases, leaving 15 bases not matched to a gene. The germline gives CDR1 LNHDA, CDR2 SQIVND (reference sequence). The CDR3 has 18 amino acids. CDR3 nucleotide sequence: TGTGCCAGTAGTATTTATTCAAAGGGACAGGGTCGAAGTCAGCCCCAGCATTTT. Translation gives CASSIYSKGQGRSQPQHF. The full variable domain, with the rest looked up from reference TRBV19 and TRBJ1-5, is DGGITQSPKYLFRKEGQNVTLSCEQNLNHDAMYWYRQDPGQGLRLIYYSQIVNDFQKGDIAEGYSVSREKKESFPLTVTSAQKNPTAFYLCASSIYSKGQGRSQPQHFGDGTRLSIL.

The chain recombines TRBV19 with TRBJ2-3, with 11 bases matching TRBD2. V gave up 4 bases and J gave up 2 bases; unmatched junction bases: 2. CDR3 size: 15 residues. Looked up from germline, CDR1 is LNHDA and CDR2 is SQIVND (reference sequence). CDR3 sequence (DNA): TGTGCCAGTAGTAGGGGACTAGCGGACACAGATACGCAGTATTTT. It is translated as CASSRGLADTDTQYF.

V usage is TRBV3-1 (or the pseudogene TRBV3-2) and J usage is TRBJ1-4, with 9 nucleotides matching TRBD1. Germline CDR1 reads LGHDT; CDR2 reads YNNKEL (reference sequence). Trimming took 4 bases from V and 6 from J; bases not matched to a gene: 6. This CDR3 comprises 15 residues. The CDR3 nucleotides read TGTGCCAGCAGCCCCCGGGACAGGGAGTATGAAAAACTGTTTTTT. This gives the protein CASSPRDREYEKLFF.

This chain links TRBV29-1 with TRBJ2-2; unclear D gene. Per germline, CDR1 SQVTM and CDR2 ANQGSEA. The CDR3 consists of 13 residues. The V end was cut by 5 bases, the J end by 5 bases, with 12 bases between. The CDR3 sequence is CSVIPRSTGELFF. The DNA for the CDR3 is TGCAGCGTTATCCCCCGCAGTACCGGGGAGCTGTTTTTT.

This chain joins TRBV2 and TRBJ1-4; 9 bases match TRBD1. Germline V gene data show CDR1 as SNHLY and CDR2 as FYNNEI. Trimming removed 6 bases from V and 8 bases from J; junction bases left unmatched: 10. The CDR3 consists of 15 residues. This CDR3 is CASRPTGGLIEKLFF. The CDR3 DNA reads TGTGCCAGCAGGCCGACAGGGGGATTAATAGAAAAACTGTTTTTT.

The chain uses TRBV5-1 and TRBJ1-1, with TRBD1 identical over 7 bases. This CDR3 is built from 16 residues. CDR1 and CDR2 from the germline V gene are SGHRS and YFSETQ. V shed 0 bases and J 0 bases; nucleotides not matched to a gene: 5. The CDR3: CASSLAAGGMNTEAFF. The CDR3 DNA reads TGCGCCAGCAGCTTGGCGGCAGGGGGTATGAACACTGAAGCTTTCTTT.

J is TRBJ1-5 and V is TRBV6-2 or TRBV6-3; 9 positions agree with TRBD1. V trimming: 4 bases; J trimming: 1 base; junction bases outside the gene matches: 2. This CDR3 region has 15 residues. CDR1 is MNHEY and CDR2 is SVGEGT in the germline V gene. The CDR3 spells CASSLGQGSNQPQHF. Written as DNA, the CDR3 is TGTGCCAGCAGTTTGGGACAGGGCAGCAATCAGCCCCAGCATTTT.

CDR3 in DNA: TGTGCCTGGAGTAATCTCGTGACAGGGAAGAATGAAAAACTGTTTTTT. Translating gives CAWSNLVTGKNEKLFF. The V call is TRBV30, the J call TRBJ1-4; 7 nucleotides line up with TRBD1. Germline V CDR1 and CDR2: GTSNPN, SVGIG (reference sequence). The CDR3 contains 16 residues. V shed 2 bases, J shed 5 bases, and the junction held 11 bases outside the gene matches. Together with reference TRBV30 and TRBJ1-4, the CDR3 gives the full variable domain: SQTIHQWPATLVQPVGSPLSLECTVEGTSNPNLYWYRQAAGRGLQLLFYSVGIGQISSEVPQNLSASRPQDRQFILSSKKLLLSDSGFYLCAWSNLVTGKNEKLFFGSGTQLSVL.

The chain combines TRBV6-1 with TRBJ1-5, with TRBD1 as a possible D gene (5 bases). Trimming removed 0 bases from V and 7 bases from J, with 19 bases in between. The CDR3 totals 17 residues. Germline values: CDR1 MNHNS, CDR2 SASEGT. CDR3 bases: TGTGCCAGCAGTGAAGCGCTTCGAGGGCAGGGAGGGCAGCCCCAGCATTTT. Amino acids: CASSEALRGQGGQPQHF.

This clone was seen more than once but under ten times. This sequence joins TRBV5-1 and TRBJ2-7; TRBD1 matches at 12 bases. This CDR3 is 18 amino acids long. Germline V lookup: CDR1 SGHRS, CDR2 YFSETQ. V gave up 1 base and J gave up 6 bases; unmatched junction bases: 14. CDR3 protein: CASSLRWDRGRRLGEQYF. The CDR3 nucleotides read TGCGCCAGCAGCTTGCGGTGGGACAGGGGGCGCCGGCTCGGCGAGCAGTACTTC.

The genes are TRBV5-5 and TRBJ2-7, with TRBD1 matching over 7 bases. Germline assignment: CDR1 SGHKS and CDR2 YYEKEE (reference sequence). The CDR3 has 14 residues. V trimming: 0 bases; J trimming: 4 bases; junction bases outside the gene matches: 4. This chain's CDR3 is CASSLGTGPYEQYF. The CDR3 DNA is TGTGCCAGCAGCTTGGGGACAGGACCGTACGAGCAGTACTTC.

CDR3 protein: CASSPQRTGGYGYTF. The CDR3 nucleotides read TGTGCCAGCAGCCCCCAGAGGACAGGGGGCTATGGCTACACCTTC. This chain joins TRBV3-1 (or the pseudogene TRBV3-2) and TRBJ1-2; 10 bases map to TRBD1. The CDR3 totals 15 residues. Germline values: CDR1 LGHDT, CDR2 YNNKEL (reference sequence). The ends lost 4 bases at V and 4 bases at J; junction bases unmatched: 6.